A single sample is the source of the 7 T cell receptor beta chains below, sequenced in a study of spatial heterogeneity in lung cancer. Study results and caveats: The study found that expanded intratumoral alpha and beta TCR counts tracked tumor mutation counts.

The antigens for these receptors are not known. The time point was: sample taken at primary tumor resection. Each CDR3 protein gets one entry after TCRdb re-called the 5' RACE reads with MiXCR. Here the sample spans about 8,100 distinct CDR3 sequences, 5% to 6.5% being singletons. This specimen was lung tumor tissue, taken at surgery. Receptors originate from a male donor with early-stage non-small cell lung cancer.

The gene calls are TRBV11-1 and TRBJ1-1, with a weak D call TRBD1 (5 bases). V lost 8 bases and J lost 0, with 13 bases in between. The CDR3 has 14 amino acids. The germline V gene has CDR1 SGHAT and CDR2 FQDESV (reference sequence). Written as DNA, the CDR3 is TGTGCCAGCTCAGACCAGGGCTTGAACACTGAAGCTTTCTTT. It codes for CASSDQGLNTEAFF.

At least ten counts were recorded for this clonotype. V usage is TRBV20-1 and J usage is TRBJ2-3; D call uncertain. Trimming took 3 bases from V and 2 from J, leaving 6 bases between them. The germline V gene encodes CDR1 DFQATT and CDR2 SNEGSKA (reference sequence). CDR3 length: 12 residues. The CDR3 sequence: CSASGPTDTQYF. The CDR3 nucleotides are TGCAGTGCTAGCGGGCCCACAGATACGCAGTATTTT.

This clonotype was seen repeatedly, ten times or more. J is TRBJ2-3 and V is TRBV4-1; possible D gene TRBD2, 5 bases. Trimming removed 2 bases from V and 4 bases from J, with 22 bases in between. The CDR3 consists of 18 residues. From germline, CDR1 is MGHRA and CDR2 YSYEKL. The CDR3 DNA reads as TGCGCCAGCAGCCAAACGTGGGGATCGGGGATGGGCGCAGATACGCAGTATTTT. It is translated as CASSQTWGSGMGADTQYF.

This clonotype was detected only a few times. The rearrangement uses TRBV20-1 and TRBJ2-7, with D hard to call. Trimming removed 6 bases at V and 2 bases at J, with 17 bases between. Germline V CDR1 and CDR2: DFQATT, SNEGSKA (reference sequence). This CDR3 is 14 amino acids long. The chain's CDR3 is CSASIDKYPYEQYF. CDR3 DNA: TGCAGTGCCTCTATTGATAAGTACCCCTACGAGCAGTACTTC.

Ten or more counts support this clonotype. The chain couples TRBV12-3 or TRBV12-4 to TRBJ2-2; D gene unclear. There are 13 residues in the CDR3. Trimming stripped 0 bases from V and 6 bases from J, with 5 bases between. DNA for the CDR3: TGTGCCAGCAGTTTAGCGGGCGCCGGGGAGCTGTTTTTT. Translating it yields CASSLAGAGELFF.

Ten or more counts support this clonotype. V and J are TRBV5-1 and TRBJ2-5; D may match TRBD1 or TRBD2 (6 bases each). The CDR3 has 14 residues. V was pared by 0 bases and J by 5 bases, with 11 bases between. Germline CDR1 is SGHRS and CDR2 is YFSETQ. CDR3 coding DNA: TGCGCCAGCAGCTTGGTGGGGGGCCGGGAGACCCAGTACTTC. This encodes CASSLVGGRETQYF.

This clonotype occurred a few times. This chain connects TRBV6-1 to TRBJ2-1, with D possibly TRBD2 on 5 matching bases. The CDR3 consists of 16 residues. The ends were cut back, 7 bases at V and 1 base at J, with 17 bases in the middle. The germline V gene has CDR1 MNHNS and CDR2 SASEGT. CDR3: CASTTASTRSYNEQFF. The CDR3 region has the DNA TGTGCCAGCACAACGGCTAGCACCCGATCCTACAATGAGCAGTTCTTC.